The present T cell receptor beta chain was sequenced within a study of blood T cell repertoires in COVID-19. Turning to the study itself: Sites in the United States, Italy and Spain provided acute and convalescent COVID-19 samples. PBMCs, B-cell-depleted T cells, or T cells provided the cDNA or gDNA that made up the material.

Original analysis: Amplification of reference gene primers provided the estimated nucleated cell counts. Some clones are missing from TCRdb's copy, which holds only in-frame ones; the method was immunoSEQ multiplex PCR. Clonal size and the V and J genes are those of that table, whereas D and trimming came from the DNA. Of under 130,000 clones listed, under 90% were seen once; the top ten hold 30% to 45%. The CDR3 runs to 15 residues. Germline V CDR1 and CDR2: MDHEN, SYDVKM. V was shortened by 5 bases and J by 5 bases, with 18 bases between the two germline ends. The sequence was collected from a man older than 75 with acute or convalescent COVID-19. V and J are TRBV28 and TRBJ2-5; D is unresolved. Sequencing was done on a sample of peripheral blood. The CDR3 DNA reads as TGTGCCAGCAGTCTAGGCGGCGCATTAAGTGAGACCCAGTACTTC. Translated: CASSLGGALSETQYF.